This TCR beta chain was sequenced in a study of shared clonotypes between healthy human individuals. The germline V and J ends were trimmed by 6 bases and 7 bases, with 10 bases remaining between them. The germline CDR1 and CDR2 sequences are SNHLY and FYNNEI. The CDR3 spans 12 residues. Profiled with immunoSEQ multiplex PCR; TCRdb holds only in-frame clones, not every one. The table shows around 1.4 million clones, with approximately 98.5% occurring only once. The chain combines TRBV2 with TRBJ2-1; D gene unclear. What was sequenced was naive CD4+ T cells sorted from blood. As for subset: CD45RA+ positively selected. The receptor comes from a man aged 25 to 40 in good health. The CDR3 reads CASRLEGNEQFF. CDR3 DNA sequence: TGTGCCAGCAGGTTAGAAGGAAATGAGCAGTTCTTC.